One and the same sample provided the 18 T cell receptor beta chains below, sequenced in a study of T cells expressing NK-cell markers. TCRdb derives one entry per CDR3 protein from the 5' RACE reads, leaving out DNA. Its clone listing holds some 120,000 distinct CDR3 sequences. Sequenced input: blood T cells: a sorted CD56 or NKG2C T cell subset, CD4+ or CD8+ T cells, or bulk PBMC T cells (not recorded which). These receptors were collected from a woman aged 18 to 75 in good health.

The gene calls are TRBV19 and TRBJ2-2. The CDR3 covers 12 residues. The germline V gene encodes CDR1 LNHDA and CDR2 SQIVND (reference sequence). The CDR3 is CASSIKTGELFF.

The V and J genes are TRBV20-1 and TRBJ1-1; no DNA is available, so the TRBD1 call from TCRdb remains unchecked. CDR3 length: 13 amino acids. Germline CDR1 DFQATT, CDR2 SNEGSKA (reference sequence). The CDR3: CSTQVGPDTEAFF.

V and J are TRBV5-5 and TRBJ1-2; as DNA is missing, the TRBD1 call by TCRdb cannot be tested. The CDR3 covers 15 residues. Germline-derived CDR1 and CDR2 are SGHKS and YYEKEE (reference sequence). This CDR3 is CASSWSGQDLYGYTF.

Here the CDR3 reads CASSLLPPEGGGYTF. This rearrangement joins TRBV12-3 or TRBV12-4 to TRBJ1-2; the D call from TCRdb, TRBD1, cannot be confirmed without DNA. This CDR3 comprises 15 residues.

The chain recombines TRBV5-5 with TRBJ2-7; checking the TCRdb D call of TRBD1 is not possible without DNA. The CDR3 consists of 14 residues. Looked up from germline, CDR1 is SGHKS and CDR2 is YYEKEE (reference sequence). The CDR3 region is CASSWGTGDYEQYF.

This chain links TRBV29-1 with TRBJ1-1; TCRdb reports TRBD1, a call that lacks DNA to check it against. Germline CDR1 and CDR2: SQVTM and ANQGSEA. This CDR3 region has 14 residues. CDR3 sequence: CSATTGPMNTEAFF. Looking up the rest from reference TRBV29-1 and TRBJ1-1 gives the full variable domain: SAVISQKPSRDICQRGTSLTIQCQVDSQVTMMFWYRQQPGQSLTLIATANQGSEATYESGFVIDKFPISRPNLTFSTLTVSNMSPEDSSIYLCSATTGPMNTEAFFGQGTRLTVV.

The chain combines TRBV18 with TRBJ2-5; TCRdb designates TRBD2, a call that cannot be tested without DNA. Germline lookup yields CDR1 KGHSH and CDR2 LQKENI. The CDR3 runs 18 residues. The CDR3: CASSPPETSGSSWETQYF.

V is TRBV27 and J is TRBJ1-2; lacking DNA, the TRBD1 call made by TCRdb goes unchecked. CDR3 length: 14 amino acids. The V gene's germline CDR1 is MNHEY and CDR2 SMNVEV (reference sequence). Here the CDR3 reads CASSLVGQNYGYTF.

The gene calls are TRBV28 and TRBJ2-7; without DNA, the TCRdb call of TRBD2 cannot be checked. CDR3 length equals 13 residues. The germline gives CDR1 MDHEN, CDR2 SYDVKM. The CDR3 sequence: CASGRRTGLEQYF. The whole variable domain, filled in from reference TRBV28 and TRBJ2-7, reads DVKVTQSSRYLVKRTGEKVFLECVQDMDHENMFWYRQDPGLGLRLIYFSYDVKMKEKGDIPEGYSVSREKKERFSLILESASTNQTSMYLCASGRRTGLEQYFGPGTRLTVT.

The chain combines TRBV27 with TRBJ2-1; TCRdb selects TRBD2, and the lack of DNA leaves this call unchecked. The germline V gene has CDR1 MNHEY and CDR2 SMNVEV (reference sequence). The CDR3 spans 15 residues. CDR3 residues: CASSLVAPAYNEQFF.

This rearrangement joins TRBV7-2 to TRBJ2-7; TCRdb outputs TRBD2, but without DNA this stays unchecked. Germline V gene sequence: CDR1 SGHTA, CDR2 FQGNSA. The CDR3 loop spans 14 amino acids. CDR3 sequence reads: CASSSGLSPGEQYF.

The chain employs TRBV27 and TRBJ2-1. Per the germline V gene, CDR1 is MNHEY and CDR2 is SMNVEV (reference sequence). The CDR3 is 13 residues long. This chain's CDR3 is CASSLLWSGSEFF.

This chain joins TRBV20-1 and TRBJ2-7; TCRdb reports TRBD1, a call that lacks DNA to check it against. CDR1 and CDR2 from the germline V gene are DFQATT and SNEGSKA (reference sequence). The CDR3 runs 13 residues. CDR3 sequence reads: CSAAGTGPYEQYF.

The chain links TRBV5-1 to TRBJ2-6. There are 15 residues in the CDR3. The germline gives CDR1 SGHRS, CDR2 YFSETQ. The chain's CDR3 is CASSFSDSGANVLTF.

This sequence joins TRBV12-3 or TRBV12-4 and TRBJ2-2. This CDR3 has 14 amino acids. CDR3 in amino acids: CASQTPANTGELFF.

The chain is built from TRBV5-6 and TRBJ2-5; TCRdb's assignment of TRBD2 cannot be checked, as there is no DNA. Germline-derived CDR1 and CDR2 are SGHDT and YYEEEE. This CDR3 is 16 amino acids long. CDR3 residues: CASSLEIAGGQETQYF.

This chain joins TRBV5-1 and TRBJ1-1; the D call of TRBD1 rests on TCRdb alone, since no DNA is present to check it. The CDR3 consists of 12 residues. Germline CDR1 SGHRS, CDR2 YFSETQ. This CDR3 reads CASSFRREEAFF.

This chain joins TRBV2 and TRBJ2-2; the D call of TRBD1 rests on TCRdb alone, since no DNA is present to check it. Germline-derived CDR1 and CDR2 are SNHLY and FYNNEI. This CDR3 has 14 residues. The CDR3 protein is CASGGQANTGELFF.